This is a list of T cell receptor beta chains from one sample in a study of response to subunit inactivated influenza vaccine. TCRdb recomputed calls from the RT-PCR reads with MiXCR, one row per CDR3 protein. Of approximately 520,000 distinct CDR3 sequences listed, 25% were seen once; the top ten hold around 1.8%. The sample consisted of CD4+ T cells sorted from PBMCs, taken 4 to 6 days after vaccination. The receptors stem from a man aged 45-60 years who received an inactivated influenza vaccine. CDR3s include the opening cysteine and the closing phenylalanine or tryptophan. The D gene is left open where the match is weak. Rows may omit the clone size; those that give it use once, few, many or a size class.

abundance	v_gene	d_gene	j_gene	CDR3nt	CDR3aa
many	TRBV7-6	TRBD2	TRBJ2-2	TGTGCCAGCAGCTTCCCCCGGGGAGGGAGAGGCACCGGGGAGCTGTTTTTT	CASSFPRGGRGTGELFF
few	TRBV9	.	TRBJ2-1	TGTGCCAGCAGCGGTAGTGGGGGCTCCTACAATGAGCAGTTCTTC	CASSGSGGSYNEQFF
few	TRBV11-2	TRBD2	TRBJ2-1	TGTGCCAGCAGCTTAGAGGGGACTAGCGGGAACGGTGAGCAGTTCTTC	CASSLEGTSGNGEQFF
.	TRBV29-1	.	TRBJ2-1	TGCAGCGCCCATAGGGCAGGGAGTGGCAATGAGCAGTTCTTC	CSAHRAGSGNEQFF
many	TRBV29-1	.	TRBJ1-5	TGCAGCGTTGCGCTGGCCTTCAATCAGCCCCAGCATTTT	CSVALAFNQPQHF
.	TRBV12-3/TRBV12-4	.	TRBJ1-4	TGTGCCAGCAGTACCGATAACAGGGTCGGAAGGGAAAAACTGTTTTTT	CASSTDNRVGREKLFF
.	TRBV7-2	TRBD2	TRBJ2-7	TGTGCCAGCAGCAAAACTAGCGGGAGTCCCTACGAGCAGTACTTC	CASSKTSGSPYEQYF
.	TRBV5-1	TRBD1	TRBJ2-5	TGCGCCAGCAGGGGACAGGGGTTGGGACAAGAGACCCAGTACTTC	CASRGQGLGQETQYF
few	TRBV5-8	.	TRBJ1-5	TGTGCCAGCGGCACACAGACCCGGGGGCACGATCAGCCCCAGCATTTT	CASGTQTRGHDQPQHF
once	TRBV7-8	TRBD1	TRBJ2-7	TGTGCCAGCAGCATACAGGGGACCCACGAGCAGTACTTC	CASSIQGTHEQYF
many	TRBV7-2	.	TRBJ2-7	TGTGCCAGCAGCACCGGGACGGGCTACGAGCAGTACTTC	CASSTGTGYEQYF
.	TRBV7-9	.	TRBJ1-3	TGTGCCAGTGCCCAAGATATTGGAAACACCATATATTTT	CASAQDIGNTIYF
few	TRBV5-1	.	TRBJ2-7	TGCGCCAGCAGCTTGGGCCAGACTCCTACCTACGAGCAGTACTTC	CASSLGQTPTYEQYF
.	TRBV20-1	.	TRBJ2-7	TGCAGTGCTAGAGATATGGTAGGACGCTCCTACGAGCAGTACTTC	CSARDMVGRSYEQYF
few	TRBV5-6	TRBD1	TRBJ1-6	TGTGCCAGCAGCGCGGACAGGGGGCGATCACCCCTCCACTTT	CASSADRGRSPLHF
.	TRBV9	.	TRBJ2-2	TGTGCCAGCAGCGTAGGTCCAGGGGCGAACACCGGGGAGCTGTTTTTT	CASSVGPGANTGELFF
.	TRBV9	.	TRBJ2-3	TGTGCCAGCAGCGTAGGCCCTCAGGATACGCAGTATTTT	CASSVGPQDTQYF
.	TRBV7-2	TRBD2	TRBJ2-1	TGTGCCAGCAGCTTAGAAACGGGGGGGCGCATCTTC	CASSLETGGRIF
once	TRBV6-1	.	TRBJ2-7	TGTGCCAGCAGGACAGGACGGCGAACCTACGAGCAGTACTTC	CASRTGRRTYEQYF
.	TRBV12-3/TRBV12-4	.	TRBJ2-3	TGTGCCAGCGGGGCATTAAACACAGATACGCAGTATTTT	CASGALNTDTQYF
few	TRBV5-1	.	TRBJ2-7	TGCGCCAGCAGCCGCGAACCTCAAAAAAGTTACGAGCAGTACTTC	CASSREPQKSYEQYF
.	TRBV20-1	TRBD2	TRBJ2-3	TGCTGTGCGATCCCCATAGCGGGAGGGTCTACTAGCACAGATACGCAGTATTTT	CCAIPIAGGSTSTDTQYF
.	TRBV11-3	.	TRBJ2-3	TGTGCCAGCAGTCGGACCCGGGGTGGAGATACGCAGTATTTT	CASSRTRGGDTQYF
few	TRBV7-6	TRBD1	TRBJ2-7	TGTGCCAGCAGCCTAAGACAGGGGAACTACGAGCAGTACTTC	CASSLRQGNYEQYF
few	TRBV20-1	TRBD1	TRBJ2-7	TGCAGTGCTACCGGGACAGGGGGCCTCGAGCAGTACTTC	CSATGTGGLEQYF
.	TRBV12-3/TRBV12-4	.	TRBJ1-5	TGTGCCAGCAGTCCATGGACATCTGGTCAGCCCCAGCATTTT	CASSPWTSGQPQHF
few	TRBV9	.	TRBJ2-3	TGTGCCAGCAGCGTAGGTCAGCGGGTCACAGATACGCAGTATTTT	CASSVGQRVTDTQYF
.	TRBV20-1	TRBD1	TRBJ2-5	TGCAGTGCTAGAGGGACAGGTGGTCGAGAGACCCAGTACTTC	CSARGTGGRETQYF
.	TRBV4-3	.	TRBJ2-6	TGCGCCAGCAGCCAACAGGACAGCCCCCTGACTTTC	CASSQQDSPLTF
.	TRBV27	TRBD2	TRBJ2-1	TGTGCCACCAGGGGACTCGGGACTAGCTTTAAGGACTACAATGAGCAGTTCTTC	CATRGLGTSFKDYNEQFF
once	TRBV20-1	TRBD2	TRBJ2-7	TGCAGTGCTAGAGATTACGCGGGGGGGCGGTACGAGCAGTACTTC	CSARDYAGGRYEQYF
few	TRBV12-3/TRBV12-4	TRBD2	TRBJ2-3	TGTGCCAGCGGGGCGCGGGGGGGCACAGATACGCAGTATTTT	CASGARGGTDTQYF
few	TRBV20-1	.	TRBJ2-2	TGCAGTGCTAGAGGTCTCCGGTCCGGGGAGCTGTTTTTT	CSARGLRSGELFF
.	TRBV7-9	TRBD2	TRBJ2-1	TGTGCCAGCAGCTTAGGACTAGCGCACAATGAGCAGTTCTTC	CASSLGLAHNEQFF
.	TRBV11-2	.	TRBJ1-1	TGTGCCAGCAGCTTAGGCAGGGTGAATGAAGCTTTCTTT	CASSLGRVNEAFF
many	TRBV20-1	.	TRBJ2-1	TGCAGTGCTAAACAGTCTGGTCCCAATGAGCAGTTCTTC	CSAKQSGPNEQFF
.	TRBV4-3	.	TRBJ1-3	TGCGCCAGCAGCCAAGACGTTGGAAACACCATATATTTT	CASSQDVGNTIYF
.	TRBV20-1	.	TRBJ2-2	TGCAGTGCCCCGGACAGAGCGAACACCGGGGAGCTGTTTTTT	CSAPDRANTGELFF
.	TRBV6-5	.	TRBJ2-1	TGTGCCAGCAGTTTTCAGGTCCATGGAGCCAATGAGCAGTTCTTC	CASSFQVHGANEQFF
few	TRBV20-1	TRBD2	TRBJ2-1	TGCAGTGCTAGAGTCGGGGGTCTGGCTAGCGGGACGAATGAGCAGTTCTTC	CSARVGGLASGTNEQFF
.	TRBV6-5	.	TRBJ2-1	TGTGCCAGCAGGTTATCAATCGGTGAGCAGTTCTTC	CASRLSIGEQFF
.	TRBV11-2	.	TRBJ2-3	TGTGCCAGCAGTCACTACGGGCAAACTAGCACAGATACGCAGTATTTT	CASSHYGQTSTDTQYF
few	TRBV29-1	TRBD1	TRBJ1-5	TGCAGCGTTGAGAGGGACAGGGGGCGTCAGCCCCAGCATTTT	CSVERDRGRQPQHF
.	TRBV28	.	TRBJ1-5	TGTGCCAGCAGGGGGTCAGCCCAGCCCCAGCATTTT	CASRGSAQPQHF
.	TRBV10-2	.	TRBJ1-2	TGCGCCAGCAGTTGGGCCGGGGACAACTATGGCTACACCTTC	CASSWAGDNYGYTF
.	TRBV6-1	.	TRBJ1-6	TGTGCCAGCAGGGAGAAGGGATGGGATTCACCCCTCCACTTT	CASREKGWDSPLHF
.	TRBV7-6	.	TRBJ2-5	TGTGCCAGCAGCTCGAGAATTGTAACAGGCGACAACCAAGAGACCCAGTACTTC	CASSSRIVTGDNQETQYF
.	TRBV18	.	TRBJ2-7	TGTGCCAGCTCACCGGTATTCTCCTACGAGCAGTACTTC	CASSPVFSYEQYF
.	TRBV2	.	TRBJ2-3	TGTACCTTCTGTTTAGCCGGGTATGGCTGGGACGACACAGATACGCAGTATTTT	CTFCLAGYGWDDTDTQYF
few	TRBV11-2	.	TRBJ2-3	TGTGCCAGCAGAATAACTAACACAGATACGCAGTATTTT	CASRITNTDTQYF
few	TRBV20-1	.	TRBJ2-6	TGCAGTGCTAGAGAGTCACGGATCTCTGGGGCCAACGTCCTGACTTTC	CSARESRISGANVLTF
.	TRBV3-1	.	TRBJ2-5	TGTGCCAGCAGCCAAGACGCTAGCTGGACCCAGTACTTC	CASSQDASWTQYF
many	TRBV10-3	TRBD1	TRBJ2-1	TGTGCCATCAGTGGTAACAGGGGGCCCTACAATGAGCAGTTCTTC	CAISGNRGPYNEQFF
few	TRBV20-1	TRBD2	TRBJ2-1	TGCAGTGCCAAGAGCGGGACTAGCGGGAGGGCCAAGGAGCAGTTCTTC	CSAKSGTSGRAKEQFF